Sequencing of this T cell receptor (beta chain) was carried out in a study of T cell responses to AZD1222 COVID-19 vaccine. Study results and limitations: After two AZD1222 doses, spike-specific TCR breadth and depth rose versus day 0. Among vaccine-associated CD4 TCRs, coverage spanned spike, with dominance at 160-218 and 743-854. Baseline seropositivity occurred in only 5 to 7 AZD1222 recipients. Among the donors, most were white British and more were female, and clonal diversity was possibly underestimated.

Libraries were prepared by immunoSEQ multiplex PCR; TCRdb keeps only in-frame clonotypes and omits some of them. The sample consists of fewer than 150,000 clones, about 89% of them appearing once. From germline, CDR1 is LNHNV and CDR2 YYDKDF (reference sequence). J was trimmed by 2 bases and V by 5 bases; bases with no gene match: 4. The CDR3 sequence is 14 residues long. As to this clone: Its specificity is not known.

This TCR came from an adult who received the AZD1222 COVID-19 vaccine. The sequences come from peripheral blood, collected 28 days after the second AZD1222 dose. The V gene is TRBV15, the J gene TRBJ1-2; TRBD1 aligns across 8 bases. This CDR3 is CATSGGQGNYGYTF. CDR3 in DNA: TGTGCCACCAGCGGTGGACAGGGAAACTATGGCTACACCTTC.